The 20 T cell receptor beta chains reported below all come from one sample, sequenced in a study of T cells after yellow fever vaccination. Via MiXCR, TCRdb re-called the 5' RACE reads, giving one row per CDR3 protein. The table shows 340,000 or so distinct CDR3 sequences, with about an eighth occurring only once. The sequencing used CD4+ T cells sorted from PBMCs, collected 15 days after the yellow fever booster vaccination. The receptor set was obtained from a man younger than 30 who received the YFV17D yellow fever vaccine.

A few counts support this clonotype. The V gene is TRBV7-3, the J gene TRBJ2-7; the match to TRBD2 covers 7 bases. The CDR3 totals 15 residues. In germline, CDR1 is SGHTA, CDR2 FQGTGA. V shed 1 base, J shed 2 bases, and the junction held 5 bases outside the gene matches. CDR3 region: CASSLRGGDPYEQYF. The CDR3 DNA reads TGTGCCAGCAGCTTAAGGGGAGGGGATCCCTACGAGCAGTACTTC.

V usage is TRBV27 and J usage is TRBJ2-2; TRBD1 aligns across 7 bases. This CDR3 has 15 residues. With 3 bases clipped from V and 6 bases from J, the junction kept 7 bases outside the gene matches. Germline values: CDR1 MNHEY, CDR2 SMNVEV (reference sequence). The CDR3 nucleotides are TGTGCCAGCAGTTTTGGGAGACAGGGATCCGGGGAGCTGTTTTTT. This sequence encodes CASSFGRQGSGELFF.

The sample holds many counts of this clonotype. The chain recombines TRBV5-1 with TRBJ2-5; D is possibly TRBD1 (6 bases). Trimming took 4 bases from V and 3 from J, leaving 13 bases between them. Germline V lookup: CDR1 SGHRS, CDR2 YFSETQ. The CDR3 spans 14 residues. The CDR3 sequence: CASSRTANEETQYF. Written as DNA, the CDR3 is TGCGCCAGCAGCCGGACAGCGAATGAAGAGACCCAGTACTTC.

This clonotype has just a few counts. This chain joins TRBV5-1 and TRBJ1-1; D remains unclear. Germline values: CDR1 SGHRS, CDR2 YFSETQ. Trimming pared 3 bases from V and 0 bases from J, leaving 9 bases between. The CDR3 is made up of 14 amino acids. CDR3 sequence reads: CASSSSSLNTEAFF. In DNA form, the CDR3 reads TGCGCCAGCAGCTCATCGTCCTTGAACACTGAAGCTTTCTTT.

The chain uses TRBV20-1 and TRBJ2-5; TRBD2 matches at 7 bases. CDR1 and CDR2 (germline): DFQATT, SNEGSKA (reference sequence). V was clipped by 3 bases and J by 0 bases; unmatched bases: 7. The CDR3 extends over 15 amino acids. The CDR3 sequence: CSARWSSGYQETQYF. The DNA of the CDR3 is TGCAGTGCTAGGTGGAGTAGCGGGTACCAAGAGACCCAGTACTTC.

This clonotype was seen only a few times. This sequence joins TRBV5-1 and TRBJ2-7, with D possibly matching TRBD2 (5 bases). CDR1 and CDR2 (germline): SGHRS, YFSETQ. The V end lost 0 bases, the J end lost 5 bases, and 12 bases lay between the germline ends. The CDR3 length is 14 residues. The CDR3 loop is CASSLGSPEDEQYV. The CDR3 DNA is TGCGCCAGCAGCTTGGGTTCCCCGGAGGACGAGCAGTACGTC.

This clonotype came up many times. The gene calls are TRBV5-1 and TRBJ2-7; D call uncertain. CDR1 and CDR2 from the germline V gene are SGHRS and YFSETQ. The CDR3 contains 12 residues. V was pared by 4 bases and J by 5 bases, with 10 bases between. The DNA for the CDR3 is TGCGCCAGCAGCCCTGATTTCCACGAGCAGTACGTC. This encodes CASSPDFHEQYV.

Points on this clonotype: One junction end disagrees with the germline gene, perhaps due to a read error. The rearrangement links TRBV7-7 to TRBJ2-5, with 10 bases identical to TRBD1. Germline lookup yields CDR1 SSHAT and CDR2 FNYEAQ (reference sequence). The CDR3 extends over 14 amino acids. DNA of the CDR3: TGTGCTAGCAGCCCGACAGGGGGCGCAGAGACCCAGTACTTC. It codes for CASSPTGGAETQYF.

A few counts support this clonotype. This chain connects TRBV3-1 to TRBJ2-5; 7 positions match TRBD1. J lost 2 bases, V lost 4 bases, and 10 bases had no gene match. Germline V gene sequence: CDR1 LGHDT, CDR2 YNNKEL (reference sequence). The CDR3 length is 16 residues. CDR3: CASSLLLGRGQETQYF. The CDR3 DNA reads as TGTGCCAGCAGCCTGCTTTTAGGCAGGGGGCAAGAGACCCAGTACTTC.

The genes are TRBV11-2 and TRBJ2-1; TRBD1 or TRBD2 may be the D gene (7 bases each). Germline V lookup: CDR1 SGHAT, CDR2 FQNNGV. The V gene lost 10 bases and the J gene lost 1 base, with 14 bases spanning the gap. CDR3 size: 14 residues. The CDR3: CAIPGGASYNEQFF. The CDR3 DNA reads TGTGCCATCCCAGGGGGGGCGTCCTACAATGAGCAGTTCTTC.

The CDR3 coding sequence is TGCGCCAGCAGCTTAAGACCAGCGGGGCAAGAGACCCAGTACTTC. It yields the protein CASSLRPAGQETQYF. The chain combines TRBV5-1 with TRBJ2-5, with TRBD2 matching 7 bases. V shed 2 bases, J shed 2 bases, and the junction held 6 bases outside the gene matches. The germline gives CDR1 SGHRS, CDR2 YFSETQ. The CDR3 spans 15 residues.

The rearrangement links TRBV11-2 to TRBJ1-6; 12 bases agree with TRBD1. The CDR3 is made up of 16 amino acids. Trimming cost V 6 bases and J 9 bases; bases outside gene matches: 9. Germline V gives CDR1 SGHAT, CDR2 FQNNGV. The CDR3 DNA follows: TGTGCCAGCAGGCTACCGGGACAGGGGGCTAGTTCACCCCTCCACTTT. Translating gives CASRLPGQGASSPLHF.

The chain is built from TRBV6-5 and TRBJ2-1; D tentatively fits TRBD1 or TRBD2 (8 bases each). There are 14 residues in the CDR3. Between the trimmed V and J ends, which lost 6 bases and 10 bases, there was a span of 19 bases. CDR1 and CDR2 from the germline V gene are MNHEY and SVGAGI. In nucleotides, the CDR3 is TGTGCCAGCAGACAGGGGGGGAGACTAGCGGAGCAGTTCTTC. It specifies CASRQGGRLAEQFF.

V usage is TRBV4-1 and J usage is TRBJ1-3; D unclear. Trimming pared 1 base from V and 9 bases from J, leaving 25 bases between. The germline V gene has CDR1 MGHRA and CDR2 YSYEKL. The CDR3 is 18 amino acids. CDR3 DNA sequence: TGCGCCAGCAGCCAAGTACCCCGGGAGATATGGGTCGGAGGCACCATATATTTT. Protein: CASSQVPREIWVGGTIYF.

This clonotype was counted a few times. This chain connects TRBV2 to TRBJ1-6; D is possibly TRBD1 (6 bases). The V and J ends lost 3 bases and 9 bases respectively, with 9 bases between them. The CDR3 is made up of 13 amino acids. The germline V gene encodes CDR1 SNHLY and CDR2 FYNNEI. CDR3: CASSDQGISPLHF. CDR3 bases: TGTGCCAGCAGTGACCAGGGGATTTCACCCCTCCACTTT. The variable domain in full, completed from reference TRBV2 and TRBJ1-6, reads EPEVTQTPSHQVTQMGQEVILRCVPISNHLYFYWYRQILGQKVEFLVSFYNNEISEKSEIFDDQFSVERPDGSNFTLKIRSTKLEDSAMYFCASSDQGISPLHFGNGTRLTVT.

This clonotype was detected a few times. The chain has TRBV6-2 or TRBV6-3 and TRBJ2-4; 9 bases map to TRBD1. With 4 bases clipped from V and 8 bases from J, the junction kept 12 bases outside the gene matches. This CDR3 region has 16 residues. The germline V gene has CDR1 MNHEY and CDR2 SVGEGT. CDR3 bases: TGTGCCAGCAGTTTAGAAAGGCCGGGACAGGGATACATTCAGTACTTC. Translation gives CASSLERPGQGYIQYF.

V and J are TRBV7-3 and TRBJ2-2; the D is unclear. The CDR3 covers 14 residues. Germline V gene data show CDR1 as SGHTA and CDR2 as FQGTGA. V dropped 5 bases and J dropped 7 bases, with 14 bases sitting between them. The CDR3 loop reads CASSPPVTGGELFF. In DNA, the CDR3 is TGTGCCAGCAGCCCTCCCGTGACGGGCGGGGAGCTGTTTTTT. The variable domain in full, completed from reference TRBV7-3 and TRBJ2-2, reads GAGVSQTPSNKVTEKGKYVELRCDPISGHTALYWYRQSLGQGPEFLIYFQGTGAADDSGLPNDRFFAVRPEGSVSTLKIQRTERGDSAVYLCASSPPVTGGELFFGEGSRLTVL.

The sample holds a few counts of this clonotype. The chain combines TRBV6-2 or TRBV6-3 with TRBJ1-3; D uncertain. The CDR3 is made up of 12 amino acids. Trimming left V 5 bases short and J 4 bases short, with 6 bases between. Germline CDR1 MNHEY, CDR2 SVGEGT. The CDR3 protein is CASSAAGNTIYF. The CDR3 nucleotides are TGTGCCAGCAGTGCCGCCGGAAACACCATATATTTT.

The chain couples TRBV20-1 to TRBJ2-1; perhaps TRBD1 as D (6 bases). This CDR3 is built from 14 residues. Germline CDR1 is DFQATT and CDR2 is SNEGSKA (reference sequence). V was cut by 0 bases and J by 9 bases, with 15 bases left in between. CDR3 in DNA: TGCAGTGCTAGAGATCGAGGGGGAGTAACTGAGCAGTTCTTC. Residues: CSARDRGGVTEQFF.

This clonotype came up a few times. This chain connects TRBV19 to TRBJ2-2; 9 nucleotides match TRBD2. CDR3 size: 15 residues. In germline, CDR1 is LNHDA, CDR2 SQIVND (reference sequence). J gave up 7 bases and V 5 bases, and 8 bases lay outside the gene matches. This CDR3 reads CASSDPSGVLGELFF. The DNA for the CDR3 is TGTGCCAGTAGTGATCCTAGCGGGGTACTCGGGGAGCTGTTTTTT.